The source of this T cell receptor (beta chain) is a study of blood T cell repertoires in COVID-19. Study details: Collection of acute and convalescent COVID-19 samples took place in the United States, Italy and Spain. The cDNA or gDNA used as material had been derived from T cells, B-cell-depleted T cells, or PBMCs.

Assay: immunoSEQ multiplex PCR; the TCRdb copy retains only in-frame clones and omits some. The sample lists about 59,000 clones; about four fifths were seen once. Sequenced sample: peripheral blood. The sequence was collected from a woman older than 75 with acute or convalescent COVID-19.

The DNA for the CDR3 is TGCGCCAGCAGCCAAGGGTGGACTAGCAGAGGTGAGCAGTTCTTC. Amino acids: CASSQGWTSRGEQFF. The chain recombines TRBV4-3 with TRBJ2-1, with 8 bases identical to TRBD2. The length of the CDR3 is 15 residues. Looked up from germline, CDR1 is LGHNA and CDR2 is YSLEER. The V segment lost 1 base and the J segment 9 bases; nucleotides outside the gene matches: 8.